This T cell receptor (beta chain) came from a study of blood T cell repertoires in COVID-19. About the research overall: T cells, B-cell-depleted T cells, or PBMCs supplied cDNA or gDNA.

V gave up 6 bases and J gave up 0 bases, with 18 bases separating them. CDR1 LNHDA and CDR2 SQIVND come from the germline V gene (reference sequence). This CDR3 spans 16 amino acids. Study processing details: Amplification with reference gene primers provided the estimates of nucleated cell counts. Sequencing was performed with immunoSEQ multiplex PCR; in TCRdb, only in-frame clones are kept and a portion is missing. V and J calls and clone size are as listed in that table; D and trimming were resolved from the DNA. Of tens of thousands of clones detected, approximately 80% appear once; the ten largest clones hold roughly 6.3%.

The specimen sequenced was peripheral blood. This TCR derives from a man between 65 and 79 years old with COVID-19, enrolled during active disease. V is TRBV19 and J is TRBJ2-7; a weak D match, TRBD2 (5 bases). The CDR3 loop is CASSPAPGFTSYEQYF. The CDR3 DNA follows: TGTGCCAGTAGCCCCGCGCCGGGATTTACCTCCTACGAGCAGTACTTC.